This passage covers 17 T cell receptor beta chains from one sample sequenced in a study of blood T cell repertoires in COVID-19 (dated by TCRdb to the early 2020s). The library was produced with the immunoSEQ multiplex PCR assay. Held by TCRdb, this immuneACCESS table contains in-frame sequences only and omits some clones. Under half of the omission traces to an unresolved V gene where checked; the cause of the rest is unknown. Across this sample there are about 150,000 clones, with around 80% seen only once. Under 3% of the sample comes from the top ten. Material for sequencing was peripheral blood. The receptors were gathered from an older woman with acute or convalescent COVID-19.

The genes are TRBV10-1 and TRBJ2-1, with D maybe TRBD2 (6 bases). Germline CDR1 and CDR2: WNHNN and SYGVQD (reference sequence). The CDR3 totals 14 residues. Deletions cut 3 bases from V and 4 bases from J, with 10 bases between. The CDR3 loop is CASSDGGVYNEQFF. CDR3 in DNA: TGCGCCAGCAGTGACGGCGGGGTATACAATGAGCAGTTCTTC.

The rearrangement links TRBV19 to TRBJ1-6; 7 bases align to TRBD1. This CDR3 has 14 residues. V shed 6 bases and J 10 bases; nucleotides not matched to a gene: 9. Germline CDR1 reads LNHDA; CDR2 reads SQIVND (reference sequence). This CDR3 reads CASRQGTGESPLHF. Written as DNA, the CDR3 is TGTGCCAGTAGACAGGGGACGGGAGAGTCACCCCTCCACTTT.

The rearrangement uses TRBV27 and TRBJ2-5; TRBD2 aligns across 13 bases. This CDR3 spans 16 amino acids. The germline CDR1 and CDR2 sequences are MNHEY and SMNVEV (reference sequence). J gave up 8 bases and V 5 bases, and 11 bases lay outside the gene matches. CDR3 bases: TGTGCCAGCAGTCCTCGACTAGCGGGGGGCATATACACCCAGTACTTC. Translation: CASSPRLAGGIYTQYF.

The chain employs TRBV24-1 and TRBJ2-1, with 8 bases aligning to TRBD2. In germline, CDR1 is KGHDR, CDR2 SFDVKD. Losses at the gene ends were 1 base for V and 3 bases for J; bases not matched to a gene: 1. The CDR3 runs 15 residues. The DNA for the CDR3 is TGTGCCACCAGTGATTTAGCGGGGGACTACAATGAGCAGTTCTTC. It codes for CATSDLAGDYNEQFF.

The V call is TRBV5-5, the J call TRBJ1-4; D call uncertain. The V gene's germline CDR1 is SGHKS and CDR2 YYEKEE (reference sequence). There are 16 residues in the CDR3. V lost 0 bases, J lost 8 bases, and 17 bases lay in between. This CDR3 is CASSLEIRGLGEKLFF. The CDR3 DNA reads as TGTGCCAGCAGCTTGGAAATTCGCGGCCTCGGCGAAAAACTGTTTTTT.

The V and J genes are TRBV19 and TRBJ1-1; D ambiguous. Trimming shortened V by 7 bases and J by 2 bases, and 8 bases separated the two germline ends. Germline V gene lookup returns CDR1 LNHDA and CDR2 SQIVND (reference sequence). This CDR3 has 12 residues. The CDR3 DNA follows: TGTGCCAGTAATGAGAGAAACACTGAAGCTTTCTTT. It specifies CASNERNTEAFF.

This clone was counted a few times. The chain couples TRBV5-1 to TRBJ1-2; the D gene is possibly TRBD1 (5 bases). Trimming took off 0 bases at V and 1 base at J, with 16 bases between the two ends. Germline V lookup: CDR1 SGHRS, CDR2 YFSETQ. The CDR3 consists of 17 residues. The CDR3 protein is CASSLGMGPGLNYGYTF. The CDR3 coding sequence is TGCGCCAGCAGCTTGGGGATGGGGCCCGGCCTTAACTATGGCTACACCTTC. Based on the CDR3 plus reference TRBV5-1 and TRBJ1-2, the full variable domain is KAGVTQTPRYLIKTRGQQVTLSCSPISGHRSVSWYQQTPGQGLQFLFEYFSETQRNKGNFPGRFSGRQFSNSRSEMNVSTLELGDSALYLCASSLGMGPGLNYGYTFGSGTRLTVV.

The V gene is TRBV5-1, the J gene TRBJ2-2, with 8 bases matching TRBD2. There are 14 residues in the CDR3. The junction had 2 bases not matched to a gene; V was cut back by 4 bases and J by 3 bases. The germline V gene encodes CDR1 SGHRS and CDR2 YFSETQ. This CDR3 reads CASSSSGDTGELFF. The CDR3 DNA reads TGCGCCAGCAGCAGTAGCGGGGACACCGGGGAGCTGTTTTTT.

This chain joins TRBV7-6 and TRBJ1-6, with 7 bases identical to TRBD1. The trim removed 4 bases at V and 13 bases at J, leaving 10 bases unmatched. Per germline, CDR1 SGHVS and CDR2 FNYEAQ. This CDR3 has 14 amino acids. CDR3 protein: CASSSQGPLGPLHF. The CDR3 DNA is TGTGCCAGCAGCTCACAGGGGCCCCTGGGTCCCCTCCACTTT.

V and J are TRBV6-1 and TRBJ1-2; tentative D call: TRBD1 (6 bases). Trimming removed 3 bases at V and 2 bases at J, with 16 bases between. The germline V gene has CDR1 MNHNS and CDR2 SASEGT. The CDR3 has 16 residues. The CDR3 DNA follows: TGTGCCAGCAGTGATCCCTCCGACAGGCGGAACTATGGCTACACCTTC. Translated: CASSDPSDRRNYGYTF.

The chain employs TRBV28 and TRBJ1-5; 10 nucleotides align to TRBD1. CDR1 and CDR2 from the germline V gene are MDHEN and SYDVKM. With V trimmed by 2 bases and J by 3 bases, 7 bases remained unmatched. The CDR3 spans 17 residues. In DNA, the CDR3 is TGTGCCAGCAGTTTACCGCCCGGGACAGGGGACAATCAGCCCCAGCATTTT. It translates to CASSLPPGTGDNQPQHF.

The chain has TRBV10-2 and TRBJ2-7, with 8 positions matching TRBD2. Germline trimming cut 10 bases from V and 0 bases from J; bases unmatched to any gene: 8. There are 14 residues in the CDR3. Looked up from germline, CDR1 is WSHSY and CDR2 is SAAADI. CDR3: CATFTGTSSYEQYF. The CDR3 nucleotides read TGCGCCACCTTCACCGGGACTAGCTCCTACGAGCAGTACTTC.

This clone was observed once. The chain links TRBV28 to TRBJ1-5; D gene uncertain. The CDR3 runs 13 residues. CDR1 is MDHEN and CDR2 is SYDVKM in the germline V gene. Trimming left V 7 bases short and J 6 bases short, with 13 bases between. CDR3 sequence (DNA): TGTGCCAGCAAAGAACCAGGAACTCAGCCCCAGCATTTT. Translation: CASKEPGTQPQHF.

This clone has just a few counts. J is TRBJ2-2 and V is TRBV9; 9 nucleotides agree with TRBD2. The CDR3 runs 17 residues. The germline V gene has CDR1 SGDLS and CDR2 YYNGEE. V trimming: 0 bases; J trimming: 2 bases; junction bases outside the gene matches: 5. The CDR3 coding sequence is TGTGCCAGCAGCGTAGCCGCTAGCGGGGTTAACACCGGGGAGCTGTTTTTT. This sequence encodes CASSVAASGVNTGELFF.

The chain combines TRBV2 with TRBJ1-2; a weak D match, TRBD1 (5 bases). V lost 8 bases and J lost 7, with 20 bases in between. The CDR3 has 14 amino acids. Germline CDR1 is SNHLY and CDR2 is FYNNEI. The CDR3 DNA reads as TGTGCCAGCCTCAGCTTGCCAGGGAACGGTGGCTACACCTTC. It specifies CASLSLPGNGGYTF.

This chain connects TRBV28 to TRBJ2-7; the D gene is possibly TRBD2 (5 bases). Trimming removed 4 bases at V and 4 bases at J, with 17 bases between. The V gene's germline CDR1 is MDHEN and CDR2 SYDVKM. This CDR3 has 15 residues. CDR3 protein: CASSSPGREGYEQYF. DNA of the CDR3: TGTGCCAGCAGTTCCCCCGGACGGGAAGGGTACGAGCAGTACTTC. The variable domain in full, completed from reference TRBV28 and TRBJ2-7, reads DVKVTQSSRYLVKRTGEKVFLECVQDMDHENMFWYRQDPGLGLRLIYFSYDVKMKEKGDIPEGYSVSREKKERFSLILESASTNQTSMYLCASSSPGREGYEQYFGPGTRLTVT.

The rearrangement links TRBV12-3 or TRBV12-4 to TRBJ2-3; D might be TRBD1 (5 bases). Between the trimmed V and J ends, which lost 6 bases and 11 bases, there was a span of 15 bases. The CDR3 sequence is 12 residues long. In DNA, the CDR3 is TGTGCCAGCAGCCCCACAGGTTGGATGCAGTATTTT. Protein: CASSPTGWMQYF.